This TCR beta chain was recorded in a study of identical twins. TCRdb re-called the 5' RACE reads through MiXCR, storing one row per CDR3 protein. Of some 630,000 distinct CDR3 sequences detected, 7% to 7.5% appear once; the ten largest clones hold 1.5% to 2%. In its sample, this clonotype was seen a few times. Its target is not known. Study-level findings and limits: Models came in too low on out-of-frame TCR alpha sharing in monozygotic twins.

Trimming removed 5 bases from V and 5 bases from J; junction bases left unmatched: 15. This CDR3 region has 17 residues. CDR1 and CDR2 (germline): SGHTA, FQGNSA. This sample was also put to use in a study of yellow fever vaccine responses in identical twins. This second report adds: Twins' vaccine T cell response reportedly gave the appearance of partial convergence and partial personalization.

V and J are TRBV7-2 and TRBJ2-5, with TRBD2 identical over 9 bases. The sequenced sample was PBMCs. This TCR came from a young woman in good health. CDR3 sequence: CASSPGLGRGGQETQYF. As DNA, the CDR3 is TGTGCCAGCAGCCCCGGCTTGGGGCGGGGGGGGCAGGAGACCCAGTACTTC.